This T cell receptor beta chain was retrieved from a study of T cell responses to AZD1222 COVID-19 vaccine. Study-level background: Investigators merged groups given second doses at roughly 4 or roughly 12 weeks. Study findings and constraints: The number of AZD1222 recipients seropositive at baseline was only 6 or 7.

In the case of this clone: What it binds is unknown. Different DNA sequences within this sample yield the same CDR3.

Here immunoSEQ multiplex PCR was the method, and the copy in TCRdb shows in-frame clones only, minus some. This sample has over 150,000 clones, with about nine tenths found just once. Trimming cost V 0 bases and J 4 bases, with 10 bases left between them. CDR3 size: 14 residues. The germline gives CDR1 SGDLS, CDR2 YYNGEE. The chain employs TRBV9 and TRBJ1-1; D not certain. Sequencing was performed on peripheral blood, taken on day 0 of AZD1222 vaccination. The sequence was obtained from an adult in good health. This CDR3 reads CASSVGSRATEAFF. CDR3 bases: TGTGCCAGCAGCGTAGGGTCAAGGGCCACTGAAGCTTTCTTT.